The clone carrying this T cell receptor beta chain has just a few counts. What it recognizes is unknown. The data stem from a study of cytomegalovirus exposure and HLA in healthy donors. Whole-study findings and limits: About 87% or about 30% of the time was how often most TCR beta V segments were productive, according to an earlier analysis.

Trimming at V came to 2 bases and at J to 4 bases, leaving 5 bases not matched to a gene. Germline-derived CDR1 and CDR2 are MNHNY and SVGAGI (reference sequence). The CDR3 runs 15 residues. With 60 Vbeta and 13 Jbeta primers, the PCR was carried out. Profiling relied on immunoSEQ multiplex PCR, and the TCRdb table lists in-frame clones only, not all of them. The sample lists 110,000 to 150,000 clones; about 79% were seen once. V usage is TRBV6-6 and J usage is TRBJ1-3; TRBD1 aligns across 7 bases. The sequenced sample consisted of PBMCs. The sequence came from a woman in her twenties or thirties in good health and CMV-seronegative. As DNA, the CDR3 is TGTGCCAGCAGTTACGACAGGGCCCCGGGAAACACCATATATTTT. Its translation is CASSYDRAPGNTIYF.